The clone carrying this T cell receptor (beta chain) was counted at least ten times. Its target is unknown. The germline V gene encodes CDR1 SGHTA and CDR2 FQGTGA. Trimming stripped 1 base from V and 11 bases from J, with 14 bases between. The CDR3 runs 14 residues. This sample is part of a study of T cells in Graves' hyperthyroidism and ophthalmopathy. General study points: Ophthalmopathy was predicted by the model a median of approximately 6.6 months ahead of onset.

The TCR beta CDR3 regions underwent amplification using RNA transcripts as the source. First-round RT-PCR of the TCR CDR3 relied on the HTBI primer set. One entry per CDR3 protein results from TCRdb running MiXCR on the multiplex PCR reads. The sample contains more than 300,000 distinct CDR3 sequences, approximately 13% of which appear only once. Over 18 months, lack of ophthalmopathy progression marked Graves' hyperthyroidism as stable. Each diagnosis drew on symptoms, thyroxine, TRAb, thyroid ultrasound and orbital computed tomography findings. This TCR was sampled from a young woman with Graves' hyperthyroidism. The J gene is TRBJ2-2, the V gene TRBV7-3; possible D gene TRBD2, 6 bases. The sequenced sample was blood. The CDR3: CASSLRGGTDELFF. CDR3 nucleotides: TGTGCCAGCAGCTTAAGGGGCGGGACCGACGAGCTGTTTTTT.